The 18 T cell receptor beta chains given below trace back to one sample, sequenced in a study of blood T cell repertoires in COVID-19. Profiled with immunoSEQ multiplex PCR; TCRdb holds only in-frame clones, not every one. The table has 99,000 or so clones, roughly four fifths seen once; the top ten hold about 4.8%. The sequenced sample was peripheral blood. All receptors derive from a man aged 55 to 70 with acute or convalescent COVID-19.

This chain links TRBV20-1 with TRBJ2-7, with a possible D match to TRBD1 (5 bases). This CDR3 contains 11 residues. Trimming took 1 base from V and 9 from J, leaving 10 bases between them. The germline V gene encodes CDR1 DFQATT and CDR2 SNEGSKA (reference sequence). Written as DNA, the CDR3 is TGCAGTGCTAGAGCTCAGGGTACGCAGTACTTC. It translates to CSARAQGTQYF.

The J gene is TRBJ1-5, the V gene TRBV7-9; unclear D gene. The CDR3 is 17 amino acids. Looked up from germline, CDR1 is SEHNR and CDR2 is FQNEAQ (reference sequence). The V gene lost 5 bases and the J gene lost 1 base, with 18 bases spanning the gap. The CDR3 loop is CASSPTWPHGSNQPQHF. Here the CDR3 DNA reads TGTGCCAGCAGCCCGACTTGGCCCCATGGGAGCAATCAGCCCCAGCATTTT.

The genes are TRBV19 and TRBJ1-2; TRBD1 aligns across 8 bases. Germline values: CDR1 LNHDA, CDR2 SQIVND (reference sequence). V gave up 5 bases and J gave up 1 base; unmatched junction bases: 6. This CDR3 is 15 amino acids long. The CDR3 coding sequence is TGTGCCAGTAGTGAACGGACAGGGATTAACTATGGCTACACCTTC. Protein: CASSERTGINYGYTF.

V is TRBV2 and J is TRBJ1-1, with D unclear. The CDR3 is 13 amino acids. The V end lost 8 bases, the J end lost 1 base, and 11 bases lay between the germline ends. Per the germline V gene, CDR1 is SNHLY and CDR2 is FYNNEI. The CDR3 region is CASGYRENTEAFF. The CDR3 DNA reads as TGTGCCAGCGGATACCGGGAGAACACTGAAGCTTTCTTT. Supplemented by reference TRBV2 and TRBJ1-1, the full variable domain reads EPEVTQTPSHQVTQMGQEVILRCVPISNHLYFYWYRQILGQKVEFLVSFYNNEISEKSEIFDDQFSVERPDGSNFTLKIRSTKLEDSAMYFCASGYRENTEAFFGQGTRLTVV.

V is TRBV15 and J is TRBJ1-4, with D tentatively TRBD1 (5 bases). The CDR3 contains 15 residues. The germline V gene has CDR1 LNHNV and CDR2 YYDKDF (reference sequence). Trimming shortened V by 3 bases and J by 7 bases, and 15 bases separated the two germline ends. As DNA, the CDR3 is TGTGCCACCAGCAGCCCCCAGGGATTGGGTGAAAAACTGTTTTTT. It codes for CATSSPQGLGEKLFF.

The V gene is TRBV5-4, the J gene TRBJ1-5; D is ambiguous. CDR1 and CDR2 (germline): SGHNT, YYREEE (reference sequence). The CDR3 is 12 amino acids. V shed 4 bases and J shed 4 bases, with 6 bases lying between them. The CDR3 DNA reads as TGTGCCAGCAGCCTAAATAATCAGCCCCAGCATTTT. It translates to CASSLNNQPQHF.

The J gene is TRBJ2-7, the V gene TRBV27; 11 bases are a match to TRBD1. CDR1 and CDR2 from the germline V gene are MNHEY and SMNVEV (reference sequence). The CDR3 contains 15 residues. V was pared by 7 bases and J by 1 base, with 6 bases of the junction left unmatched. CDR3 DNA: TGTGCCAGCATCCAGGGGACAGGGGGATCCTACGAGCAGTACTTC. It codes for CASIQGTGGSYEQYF.

This sequence joins TRBV11-1 and TRBJ1-1; no clear D gene. The CDR3 loop spans 12 amino acids. V was pared by 5 bases and J by 7 bases, with 11 bases between. The germline CDR1 and CDR2 sequences are SGHAT and FQDESV (reference sequence). CDR3 in DNA: TGTGCCAGCAGCCCCCGCACTGATGAAGCTTTCTTT. Translation gives CASSPRTDEAFF. Full variable domain (missing parts from reference TRBV11-1 and TRBJ1-1): EAEVAQSPRYKITEKSQAVAFWCDPISGHATLYWYRQILGQGPELLVQFQDESVVDDSQLPKDRFSAERLKGVDSTLKIQPAELGDSAMYLCASSPRTDEAFFGQGTRLTVV.

Here the CDR3 reads CASSRTSGRKETQYF. The CDR3 region has the DNA TGTGCCAGCAGCCGGACTAGCGGGAGGAAGGAGACCCAGTACTTC. The rearrangement joins TRBV5-4 to TRBJ2-5; 14 nucleotides match TRBD2. The V segment lost 4 bases and the J segment 5 bases; nucleotides outside the gene matches: 4. The CDR3 length is 15 residues. Germline V lookup: CDR1 SGHNT, CDR2 YYREEE (reference sequence).

This clone was recorded once. This chain links TRBV7-8 with TRBJ1-5; 11 bases map to TRBD1. Trimming removed 7 bases from V and 5 bases from J; junction bases left unmatched: 4. The V gene's germline CDR1 is SGHVS and CDR2 FQNEAQ. The length of the CDR3 is 14 residues. CDR3 nucleotides: TGTGCCAGCACCAAGGACAGGGGGCATCAGCCCCAGCATTTT. Residues: CASTKDRGHQPQHF.

The rearrangement uses TRBV2 and TRBJ2-7; 16 bases are a match to TRBD2. The CDR3 consists of 15 residues. Germline values: CDR1 SNHLY, CDR2 FYNNEI. The junction had 2 bases not matched to a gene; V was cut back by 7 bases and J by 2 bases. CDR3: CASMGLAGGPYEQYF. CDR3 in DNA: TGTGCCAGCATGGGACTAGCGGGAGGGCCCTACGAGCAGTACTTC.

The genes are TRBV5-1 and TRBJ2-3; D gene unclear. The ends were cut back, 2 bases at V and 0 bases at J, with 13 bases in the middle. This CDR3 is built from 16 residues. CDR1 is SGHRS, CDR2 YFSETQ, per germline. CDR3 region: CASSFAPGTSTDTQYF. The CDR3 DNA follows: TGCGCCAGCAGCTTCGCCCCAGGTACAAGCACAGATACGCAGTATTTT.

Here the CDR3 DNA reads TGTGCCAGCAGCTCCAGGGGGGATCAGCCCCAGCATTTT. Translated: CASSSRGDQPQHF. V is TRBV7-9 and J is TRBJ1-5; 7 nucleotides agree with TRBD1. The CDR3 is 13 amino acids. CDR1 is SEHNR and CDR2 is FQNEAQ in the germline V gene (reference sequence). V shed 4 bases, J shed 5 bases, and the junction held 2 bases outside the gene matches.

This chain connects TRBV10-3 to TRBJ2-3; TRBD1 agrees at 9 bases. There are 14 residues in the CDR3. CDR1 and CDR2 from the germline V gene are ENHRY and SYGVKD. Germline trimming cut 7 bases from V and 6 bases from J; bases unmatched to any gene: 8. The CDR3: CAITPGTGSDTQYF. CDR3 nucleotides: TGTGCCATCACCCCCGGGACAGGGTCTGATACGCAGTATTTT.

The chain uses TRBV10-2 and TRBJ2-5, with 11 nucleotides matching TRBD1. Germline-derived CDR1 and CDR2 are WSHSY and SAAADI. The ends lost 8 bases at V and 5 bases at J; junction bases unmatched: 7. This CDR3 is built from 14 residues. CDR3 nucleotide sequence: TGCGCCAGCGGGGGGGACAGGGGGGCGGAGACCCAGTACTTC. This codes for CASGGDRGAETQYF.

CDR3 sequence reads: CASKSVNTDTQYF. The CDR3 DNA reads TGTGCCAGCAAGTCGGTAAACACAGATACGCAGTATTTT. The chain uses TRBV25-1 and TRBJ2-3; D remains ambiguous. CDR3 length: 13 amino acids. Deletions cut 7 bases from V and 2 bases from J, with 10 bases between. From germline, CDR1 is MGHDK and CDR2 SYGVNS.

This clone was counted ten times or more. V is TRBV11-2 and J is TRBJ1-6, with a weak D call TRBD1 (5 bases). CDR1 is SGHAT and CDR2 is FQNNGV in the germline V gene. Trimming pared 7 bases from V and 7 bases from J, leaving 17 bases between. This CDR3 has 15 residues. The CDR3 DNA sequence: TGTGCCAGCACCATTACTCGGGGGATAAATTCACCCCTCCACTTT. It encodes CASTITRGINSPLHF.

V is TRBV5-8 and J is TRBJ2-1, with TRBD2 matching over 8 bases. The CDR3 is 16 amino acids. Germline V gene data show CDR1 as SGHTS and CDR2 as YDEGEE. The V and J ends lost 1 base and 7 bases, in that order; junction bases with no gene match: 10. CDR3 region: CASSLISGTWRNEQFF. CDR3 nucleotide sequence: TGTGCCAGCAGCTTGATTAGCGGGACCTGGCGTAATGAGCAGTTCTTC.